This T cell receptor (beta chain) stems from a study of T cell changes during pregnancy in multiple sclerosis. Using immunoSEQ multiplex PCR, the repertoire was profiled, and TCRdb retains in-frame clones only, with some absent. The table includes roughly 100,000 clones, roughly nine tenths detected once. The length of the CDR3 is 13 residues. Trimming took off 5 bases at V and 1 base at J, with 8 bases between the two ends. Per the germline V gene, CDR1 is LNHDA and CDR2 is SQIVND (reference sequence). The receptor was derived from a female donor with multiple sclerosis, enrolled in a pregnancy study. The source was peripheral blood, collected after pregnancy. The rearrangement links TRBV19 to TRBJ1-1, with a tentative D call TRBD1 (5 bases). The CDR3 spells CASSSTGNTEAFF. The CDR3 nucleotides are TGTGCCAGTAGTTCCACAGGGAACACTGAAGCTTTCTTT. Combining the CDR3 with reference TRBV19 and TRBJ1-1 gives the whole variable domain DGGITQSPKYLFRKEGQNVTLSCEQNLNHDAMYWYRQDPGQGLRLIYYSQIVNDFQKGDIAEGYSVSREKKESFPLTVTSAQKNPTAFYLCASSSTGNTEAFFGQGTRLTVV.